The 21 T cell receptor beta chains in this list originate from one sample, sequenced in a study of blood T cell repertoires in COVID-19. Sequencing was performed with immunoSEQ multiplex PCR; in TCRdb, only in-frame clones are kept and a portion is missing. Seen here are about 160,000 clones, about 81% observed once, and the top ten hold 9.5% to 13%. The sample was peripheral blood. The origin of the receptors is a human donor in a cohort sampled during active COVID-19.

The CDR3 loop reads CASTMGEGRYTEAFF. In DNA form, the CDR3 reads TGTGCCAGCACCATGGGGGAGGGGAGATACACTGAAGCTTTCTTT. The chain employs TRBV28 and TRBJ1-1, with a weak D call TRBD1 (5 bases). The CDR3 runs to 15 residues. Germline-derived CDR1 and CDR2 are MDHEN and SYDVKM. The germline V and J ends were trimmed by 7 bases and 3 bases, with 18 bases remaining between them. The full variable domain, in which reference TRBV28 and TRBJ1-1 provide the parts outside the CDR3, is DVKVTQSSRYLVKRTGEKVFLECVQDMDHENMFWYRQDPGLGLRLIYFSYDVKMKEKGDIPEGYSVSREKKERFSLILESASTNQTSMYLCASTMGEGRYTEAFFGQGTRLTVV.

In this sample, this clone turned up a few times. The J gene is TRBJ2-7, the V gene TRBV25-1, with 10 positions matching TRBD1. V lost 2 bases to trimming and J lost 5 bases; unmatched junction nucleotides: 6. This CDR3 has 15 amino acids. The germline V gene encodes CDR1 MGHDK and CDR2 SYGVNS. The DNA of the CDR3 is TGTGCCAGCAGTGAAAGCCGGGACAGGGGCCACGAGCAGTACTTC. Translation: CASSESRDRGHEQYF.

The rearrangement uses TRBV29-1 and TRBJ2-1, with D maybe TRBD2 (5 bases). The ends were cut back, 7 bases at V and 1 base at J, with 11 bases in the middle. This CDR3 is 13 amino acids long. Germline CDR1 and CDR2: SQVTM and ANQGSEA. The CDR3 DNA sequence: TGCAGCGCCTCGGGCGGGTCCTACAATGAGCAGTTCTTC. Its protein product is CSASGGSYNEQFF.

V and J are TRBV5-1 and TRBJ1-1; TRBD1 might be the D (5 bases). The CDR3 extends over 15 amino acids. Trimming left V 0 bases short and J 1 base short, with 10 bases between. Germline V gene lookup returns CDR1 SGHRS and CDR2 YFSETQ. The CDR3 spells CASSLGGLWNTEAFF. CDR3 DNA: TGCGCCAGCAGCTTGGGGGGACTCTGGAACACTGAAGCTTTCTTT.

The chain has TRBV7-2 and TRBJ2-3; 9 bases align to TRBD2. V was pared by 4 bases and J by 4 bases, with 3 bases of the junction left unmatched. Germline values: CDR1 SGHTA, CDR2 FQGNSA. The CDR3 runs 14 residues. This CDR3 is CASSSPSGADTQYF. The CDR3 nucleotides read TGTGCCAGCAGCTCGCCTAGCGGGGCAGATACGCAGTATTTT.

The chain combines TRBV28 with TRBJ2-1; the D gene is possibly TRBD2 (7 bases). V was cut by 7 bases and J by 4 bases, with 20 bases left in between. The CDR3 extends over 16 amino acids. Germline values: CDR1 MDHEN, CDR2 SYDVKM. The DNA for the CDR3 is TGTGCCAGCACCCCCCCTGGGGGGGGCCTATACAATGAGCAGTTCTTC. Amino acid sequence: CASTPPGGGLYNEQFF.

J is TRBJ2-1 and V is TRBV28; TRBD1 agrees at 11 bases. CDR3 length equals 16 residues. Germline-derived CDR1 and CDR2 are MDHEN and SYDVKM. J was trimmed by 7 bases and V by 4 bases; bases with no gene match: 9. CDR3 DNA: TGTGCCAGCAGTTCGACCGGGACAGGGGGGTTGAATGAGCAGTTCTTC. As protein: CASSSTGTGGLNEQFF. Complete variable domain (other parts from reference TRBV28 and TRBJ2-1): DVKVTQSSRYLVKRTGEKVFLECVQDMDHENMFWYRQDPGLGLRLIYFSYDVKMKEKGDIPEGYSVSREKKERFSLILESASTNQTSMYLCASSSTGTGGLNEQFFGPGTRLTVL.

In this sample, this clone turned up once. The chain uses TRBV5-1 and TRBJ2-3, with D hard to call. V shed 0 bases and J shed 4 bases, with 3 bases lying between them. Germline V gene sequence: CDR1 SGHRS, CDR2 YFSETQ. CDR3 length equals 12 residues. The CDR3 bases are TGCGCCAGCAGCTTGGTAGCAGATACGCAGTATTTT. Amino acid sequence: CASSLVADTQYF.

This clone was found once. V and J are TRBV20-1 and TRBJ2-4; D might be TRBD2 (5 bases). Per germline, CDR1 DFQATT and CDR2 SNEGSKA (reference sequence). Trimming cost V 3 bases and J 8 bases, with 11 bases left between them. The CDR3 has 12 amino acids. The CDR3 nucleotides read TGCAGTGCTAGTGGTAGCGCAGACATTCAGTACTTC. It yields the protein CSASGSADIQYF.

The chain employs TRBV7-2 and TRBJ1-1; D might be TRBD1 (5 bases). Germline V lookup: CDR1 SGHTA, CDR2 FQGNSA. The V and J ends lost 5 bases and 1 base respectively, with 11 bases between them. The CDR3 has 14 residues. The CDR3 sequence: CASSRGRENTEAFF. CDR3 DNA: TGTGCCAGCAGCAGGGGCAGGGAGAACACTGAAGCTTTCTTT.

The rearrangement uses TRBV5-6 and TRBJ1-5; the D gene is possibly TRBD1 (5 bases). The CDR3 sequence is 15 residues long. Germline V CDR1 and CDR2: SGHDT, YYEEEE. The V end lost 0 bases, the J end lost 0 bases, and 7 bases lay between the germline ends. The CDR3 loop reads CASSLGQYSNQPQHF. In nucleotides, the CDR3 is TGTGCCAGCAGCTTGGGACAGTATAGCAATCAGCCCCAGCATTTT.

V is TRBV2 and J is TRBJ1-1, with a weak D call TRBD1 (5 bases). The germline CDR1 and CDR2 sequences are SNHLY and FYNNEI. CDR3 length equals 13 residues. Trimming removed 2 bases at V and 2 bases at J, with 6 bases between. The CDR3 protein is CASSEQGNTEAFF. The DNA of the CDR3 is TGTGCCAGCAGTGAACAGGGCAACACTGAAGCTTTCTTT.

CDR3 region: CASSYRETTLQPQHF. The CDR3 nucleotides read TGTGCCAGCAGTTATCGAGAGACCACACTACAGCCCCAGCATTTT. The chain joins TRBV6-2 or TRBV6-3 to TRBJ1-5; no clear D gene. Germline CDR1 reads MNHEY; CDR2 reads SVGEGT. This CDR3 is built from 15 residues. The V end was cut by 3 bases, the J end by 7 bases, with 16 bases between.

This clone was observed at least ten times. CDR3 nucleotide sequence: TGTGCCAGCACCACCCGCGGCGAGCAGTACTTC. This gives the protein CASTTRGEQYF. The chain links TRBV12-3 or TRBV12-4 to TRBJ2-7; D is uncertain. The CDR3 loop spans 11 amino acids. Trimming took 7 bases from V and 6 from J, leaving 10 bases between them.

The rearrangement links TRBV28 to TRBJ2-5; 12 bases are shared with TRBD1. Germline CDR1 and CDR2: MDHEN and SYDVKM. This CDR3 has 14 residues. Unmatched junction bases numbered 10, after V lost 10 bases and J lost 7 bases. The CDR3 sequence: CATRGQGARGTQYF. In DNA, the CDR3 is TGTGCCACCAGGGGACAGGGGGCTCGGGGGACCCAGTACTTC.

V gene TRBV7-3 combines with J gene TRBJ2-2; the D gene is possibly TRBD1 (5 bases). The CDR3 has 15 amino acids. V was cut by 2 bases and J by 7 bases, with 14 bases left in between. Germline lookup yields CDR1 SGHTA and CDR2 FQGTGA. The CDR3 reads CASSLVAGPSGELFF. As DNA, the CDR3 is TGTGCCAGCAGCTTAGTGGCAGGGCCGAGCGGGGAGCTGTTTTTT.

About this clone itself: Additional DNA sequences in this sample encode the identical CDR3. CDR3 in amino acids: CASSRGQGGTGELFF. The DNA for the CDR3 is TGTGCCAGCAGTCGTGGACAGGGCGGCACCGGGGAGCTGTTTTTT. The J gene is TRBJ2-2, the V gene TRBV6-5, with 8 bases aligning to TRBD1. The germline gives CDR1 MNHEY, CDR2 SVGAGI. The CDR3 has 15 residues. V lost 5 bases to trimming and J lost 4 bases; unmatched junction nucleotides: 6.

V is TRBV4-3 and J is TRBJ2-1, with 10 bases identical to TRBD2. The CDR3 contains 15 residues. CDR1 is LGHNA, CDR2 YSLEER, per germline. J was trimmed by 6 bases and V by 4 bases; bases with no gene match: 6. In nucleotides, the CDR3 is TGCGCCAGCAGCCTTGCTAGCGGGGGTGCCAATGAGCAGTTCTTC. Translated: CASSLASGGANEQFF.

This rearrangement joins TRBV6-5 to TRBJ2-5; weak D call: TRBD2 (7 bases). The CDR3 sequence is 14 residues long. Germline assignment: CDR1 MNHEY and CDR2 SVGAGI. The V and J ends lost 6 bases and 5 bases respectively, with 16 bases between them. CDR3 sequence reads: CASRLGGGRETQYF. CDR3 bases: TGTGCCAGCAGGCTTGGGGGGGGCAGGGAGACCCAGTACTTC.

The CDR3 here is CASSESFKYTDTQYF. Here the CDR3 DNA reads TGTGCCAGCAGTGAGAGTTTCAAGTACACAGATACGCAGTATTTT. The rearrangement uses TRBV2 and TRBJ2-3; D is uncertain. The ends were cut back, 3 bases at V and 2 bases at J, with 12 bases in the middle. The CDR3 sequence is 15 residues long. CDR1 is SNHLY, CDR2 FYNNEI, per germline.

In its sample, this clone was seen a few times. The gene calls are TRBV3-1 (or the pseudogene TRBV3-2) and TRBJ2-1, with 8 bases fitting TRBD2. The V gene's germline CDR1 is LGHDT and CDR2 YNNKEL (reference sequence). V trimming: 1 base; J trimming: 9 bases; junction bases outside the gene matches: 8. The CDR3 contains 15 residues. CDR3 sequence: CASSQGTGGQREQFF. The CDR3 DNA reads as TGTGCCAGCAGCCAAGGTACGGGAGGGCAACGTGAGCAGTTCTTC.